This TCR beta chain is from a study of cytomegalovirus exposure and HLA in healthy donors. It was with 60 Vbeta and 13 Jbeta primers that the PCR ran. Produced via immunoSEQ multiplex PCR; TCRdb's table is partial and in-frame only. The repertoire consists of 210,000 or so clones, with roughly four fifths occurring once and the leading ten covering 0.22%. The V and J ends lost 6 bases and 7 bases respectively, with 22 bases between them. The V gene's germline CDR1 is LNHDA and CDR2 SQIVND (reference sequence). CDR3 size: 15 residues. What was sequenced was PBMCs. This sequence was found in a girl aged 2 to 9 in good health and CMV-seronegative. The V and J genes are TRBV19 and TRBJ2-7; a possible D gene is TRBD2 (6 bases). The CDR3 region is CASRSGGLSVGEQYF. The CDR3 DNA follows: TGTGCCAGTAGATCCGGGGGACTCTCGGTTGGGGAGCAGTACTTC.